These 8 T cell receptor beta chains were all obtained from the same sample, sequenced in a study of CD4+ T cells in melanoma. Only in-frame clones appear in the TCRdb table, and some are missing; sequencing was by immunoSEQ multiplex PCR. Of approximately 110,000 clones listed, 92% are singletons. Sample: peripheral blood. These receptors originate from a human donor with melanoma.

The gene calls are TRBV5-1 and TRBJ2-3; 11 nucleotides agree with TRBD2. V was pared by 3 bases and J by 8 bases, with 11 bases of the junction left unmatched. The CDR3 contains 16 residues. Per germline, CDR1 SGHRS and CDR2 YFSETQ. CDR3 in DNA: TGCGCCAGCAGCTCCTCCGGAACTAGCGGGAGAGGTACGCAGTATTTT. Its translation: CASSSSGTSGRGTQYF.

The chain uses TRBV9 and TRBJ2-3; D is possibly TRBD2 (6 bases). Germline CDR1 SGDLS, CDR2 YYNGEE. This CDR3 spans 15 amino acids. V was shortened by 1 base and J by 2 bases, with 11 bases between the two germline ends. In nucleotides, the CDR3 is TGTGCCAGCAGCGTAACGCGGGAACCCACAGATACGCAGTATTTT. Its translation is CASSVTREPTDTQYF.

The rearrangement uses TRBV7-2 and TRBJ2-3; tentatively, D is TRBD2 (6 bases). The CDR3 extends over 17 amino acids. Germline-derived CDR1 and CDR2 are SGHTA and FQGNSA. Trimming pared 0 bases from V and 5 bases from J, leaving 18 bases between. The DNA for the CDR3 is TGTGCCAGCAGCTTAGCGTATATTGAGCGAGCGGGAGATACGCAGTATTTT. This encodes CASSLAYIERAGDTQYF.

The chain has TRBV9 and TRBJ2-7, with 9 bases fitting TRBD1. Per germline, CDR1 SGDLS and CDR2 YYNGEE. Losses at the gene ends were 3 bases for V and 3 bases for J; bases not matched to a gene: 4. The CDR3 loop spans 14 amino acids. The CDR3 nucleotides are TGTGCCAGCAGCGCGAGGGACAGGGACTACGAGCAGTACTTC. Amino acids: CASSARDRDYEQYF.

The chain links TRBV7-2 to TRBJ2-1; 9 bases line up with TRBD1. The J segment lost 6 bases and the V segment lost 1 base, leaving 1 base of the junction unmatched. Germline CDR1 and CDR2: SGHTA and FQGNSA. This CDR3 has 14 amino acids. The CDR3 DNA sequence: TGTGCCAGCAGCTTAGGGACAGGGGTCAATGAGCAGTTCTTC. This encodes CASSLGTGVNEQFF.

The chain joins TRBV29-1 to TRBJ2-3, with 8 bases aligning to TRBD2. V gave up 7 bases and J gave up 3 bases; unmatched junction bases: 6. Germline lookup yields CDR1 SQVTM and CDR2 ANQGSEA. This CDR3 is built from 13 residues. In DNA form, the CDR3 reads TGCAGCGAACTTAGCGGGGTTACAGATACGCAGTATTTT. It specifies CSELSGVTDTQYF.

The J gene is TRBJ2-3, the V gene TRBV7-8; D not certain. V lost 1 base to trimming and J lost 0 bases, with 14 bases between them. The CDR3 contains 17 residues. Per the germline V gene, CDR1 is SGHVS and CDR2 is FQNEAQ. DNA of the CDR3: TGTGCCAGCAGCTTAGGATGGGGTCGGACCAGCACAGATACGCAGTATTTT. Amino acids: CASSLGWGRTSTDTQYF.

The rearrangement links TRBV5-1 to TRBJ1-6; D is possibly TRBD1 (6 bases). V was trimmed by 3 bases and J by 7 bases, leaving 11 bases between them. The CDR3 extends over 14 amino acids. Germline CDR1 is SGHRS and CDR2 is YFSETQ. The CDR3 loop is CASSWGQLNSPLHF. The CDR3 nucleotides are TGCGCCAGCAGCTGGGGACAACTAAATTCACCCCTCCACTTT.